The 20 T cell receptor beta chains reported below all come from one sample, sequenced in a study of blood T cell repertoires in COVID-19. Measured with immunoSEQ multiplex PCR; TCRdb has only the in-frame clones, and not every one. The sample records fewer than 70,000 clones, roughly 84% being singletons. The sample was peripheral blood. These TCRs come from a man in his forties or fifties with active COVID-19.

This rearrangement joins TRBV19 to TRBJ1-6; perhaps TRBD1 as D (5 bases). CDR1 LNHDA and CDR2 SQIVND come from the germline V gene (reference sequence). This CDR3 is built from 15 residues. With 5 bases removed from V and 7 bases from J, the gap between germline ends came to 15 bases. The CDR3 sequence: CASSDGKRGNSPLHF. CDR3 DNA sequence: TGTGCCAGTAGTGACGGAAAACGGGGGAATTCACCCCTCCACTTT.

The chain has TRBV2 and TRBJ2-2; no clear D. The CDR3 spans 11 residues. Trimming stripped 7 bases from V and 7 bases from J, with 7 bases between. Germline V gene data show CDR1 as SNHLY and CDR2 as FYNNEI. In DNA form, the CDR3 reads TGTGCCAGCACCACAGACGGGGAGCTGTTTTTT. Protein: CASTTDGELFF.

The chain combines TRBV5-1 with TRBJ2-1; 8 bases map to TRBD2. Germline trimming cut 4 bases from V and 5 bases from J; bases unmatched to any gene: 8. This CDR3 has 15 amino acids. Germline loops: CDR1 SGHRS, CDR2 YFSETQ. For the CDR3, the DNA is TGCGCCAGCAGCACAAGCGGGAGCCCCCACAATGAGCAGTTCTTC. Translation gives CASSTSGSPHNEQFF.

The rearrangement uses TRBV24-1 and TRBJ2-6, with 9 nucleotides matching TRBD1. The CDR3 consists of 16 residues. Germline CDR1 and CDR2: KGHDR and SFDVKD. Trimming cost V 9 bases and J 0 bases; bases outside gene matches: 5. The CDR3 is CATSGTGISGANVLTF. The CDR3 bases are TGTGCCACCTCCGGGACAGGGATCTCTGGGGCCAACGTCCTGACTTTC.

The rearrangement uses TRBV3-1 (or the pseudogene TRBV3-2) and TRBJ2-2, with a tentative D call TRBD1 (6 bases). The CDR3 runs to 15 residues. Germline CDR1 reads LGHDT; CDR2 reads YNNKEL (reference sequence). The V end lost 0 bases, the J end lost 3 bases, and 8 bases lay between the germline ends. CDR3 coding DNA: TGTGCCAGCAGCCAAGAGGGGGCGGACACCGGGGAGCTGTTTTTT. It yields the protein CASSQEGADTGELFF.

The CDR3 is CASSQEVGGVADTQYF. For the CDR3, the DNA is TGCGCCAGCAGCCAAGAGGTCGGCGGGGTCGCAGATACGCAGTATTTT. V and J are TRBV4-3 and TRBJ2-3, with D perhaps matching TRBD2 (6 bases). The CDR3 extends over 16 amino acids. Germline CDR1 and CDR2: LGHNA and YSLEER. Trimming shortened V by 0 bases and J by 4 bases, and 14 bases separated the two germline ends.

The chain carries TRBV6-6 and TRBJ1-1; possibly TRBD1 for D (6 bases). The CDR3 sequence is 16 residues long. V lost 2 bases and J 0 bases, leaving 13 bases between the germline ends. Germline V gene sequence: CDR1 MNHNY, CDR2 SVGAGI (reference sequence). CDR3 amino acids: CASSYGYRALNTEAFF. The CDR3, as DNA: TGTGCCAGCAGTTACGGATACAGGGCTCTGAACACTGAAGCTTTCTTT.

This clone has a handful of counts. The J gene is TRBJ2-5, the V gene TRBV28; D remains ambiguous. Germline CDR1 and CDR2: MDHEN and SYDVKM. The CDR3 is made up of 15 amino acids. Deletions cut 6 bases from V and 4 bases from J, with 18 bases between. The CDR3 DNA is TGTGCCAGCAGCCCCACCGCCCGGGTAGCAGAGACCCAGTACTTC. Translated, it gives CASSPTARVAETQYF.

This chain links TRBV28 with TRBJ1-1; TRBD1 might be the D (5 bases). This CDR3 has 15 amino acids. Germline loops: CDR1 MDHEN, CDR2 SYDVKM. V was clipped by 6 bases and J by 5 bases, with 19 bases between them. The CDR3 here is CASSLGRGFATEAFF. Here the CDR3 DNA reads TGTGCCAGCAGCCTAGGACGGGGGTTCGCGACTGAAGCTTTCTTT. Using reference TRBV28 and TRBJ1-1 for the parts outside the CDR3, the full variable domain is DVKVTQSSRYLVKRTGEKVFLECVQDMDHENMFWYRQDPGLGLRLIYFSYDVKMKEKGDIPEGYSVSREKKERFSLILESASTNQTSMYLCASSLGRGFATEAFFGQGTRLTVV.

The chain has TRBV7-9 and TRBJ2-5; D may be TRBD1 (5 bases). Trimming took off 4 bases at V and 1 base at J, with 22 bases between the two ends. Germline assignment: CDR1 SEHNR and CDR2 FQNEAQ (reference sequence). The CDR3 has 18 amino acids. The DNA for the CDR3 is TGTGCCAGCAGCTCCGGTCGGGCAGGGTGGTTAGTCCAAGAGACCCAGTACTTC. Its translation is CASSSGRAGWLVQETQYF.

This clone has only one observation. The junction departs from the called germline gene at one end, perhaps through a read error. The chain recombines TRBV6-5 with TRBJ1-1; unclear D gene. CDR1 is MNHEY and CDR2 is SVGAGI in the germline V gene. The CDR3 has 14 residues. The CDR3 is CVSSPLRVNTEAFF. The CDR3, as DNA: TGTGTCAGCAGCCCCCTTCGGGTGAACACTGAAGCTTTCTTT.

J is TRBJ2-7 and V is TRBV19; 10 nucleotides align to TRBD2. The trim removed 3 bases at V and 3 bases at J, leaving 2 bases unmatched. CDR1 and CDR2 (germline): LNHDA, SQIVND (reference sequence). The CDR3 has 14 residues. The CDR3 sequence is CASSIASGGYEQYF. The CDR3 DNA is TGTGCCAGTAGTATCGCTAGCGGGGGCTACGAGCAGTACTTC.

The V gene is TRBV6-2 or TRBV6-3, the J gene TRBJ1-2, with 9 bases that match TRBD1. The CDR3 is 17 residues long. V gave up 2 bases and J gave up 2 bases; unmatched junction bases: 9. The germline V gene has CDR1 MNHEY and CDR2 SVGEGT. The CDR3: CASSYPGQGVANYGYTF. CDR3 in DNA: TGTGCCAGCAGTTACCCGGGACAGGGAGTCGCCAACTATGGCTACACCTTC.

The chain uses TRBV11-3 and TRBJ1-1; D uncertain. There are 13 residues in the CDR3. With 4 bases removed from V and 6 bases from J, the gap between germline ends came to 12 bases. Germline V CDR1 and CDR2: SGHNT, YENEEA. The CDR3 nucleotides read TGTGCCAGCAGCTCGATGAGCCGTTCTGAAGCTTTCTTT. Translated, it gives CASSSMSRSEAFF.

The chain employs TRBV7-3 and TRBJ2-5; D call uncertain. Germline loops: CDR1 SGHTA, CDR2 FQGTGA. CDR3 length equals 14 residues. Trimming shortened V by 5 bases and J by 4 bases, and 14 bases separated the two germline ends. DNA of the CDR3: TGTGCCAGCAGCCGAGGCGGCGCCGGAGAGACCCAGTACTTC. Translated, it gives CASSRGGAGETQYF.

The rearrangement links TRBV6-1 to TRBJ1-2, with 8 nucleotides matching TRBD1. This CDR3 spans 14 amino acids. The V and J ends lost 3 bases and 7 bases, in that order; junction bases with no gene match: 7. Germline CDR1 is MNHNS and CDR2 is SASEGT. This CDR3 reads CASSEDREGLGYTF. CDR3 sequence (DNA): TGTGCCAGCAGTGAGGACAGGGAGGGGCTTGGCTACACCTTC.

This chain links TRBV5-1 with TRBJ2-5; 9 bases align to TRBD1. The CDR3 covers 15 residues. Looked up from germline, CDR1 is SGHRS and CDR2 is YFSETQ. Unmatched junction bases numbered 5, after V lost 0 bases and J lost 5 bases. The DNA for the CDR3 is TGCGCCAGCAGCTTGGAGACAGGGGGGTGGGAGACCCAGTACTTC. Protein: CASSLETGGWETQYF. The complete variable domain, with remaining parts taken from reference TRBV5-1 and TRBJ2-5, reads KAGVTQTPRYLIKTRGQQVTLSCSPISGHRSVSWYQQTPGQGLQFLFEYFSETQRNKGNFPGRFSGRQFSNSRSEMNVSTLELGDSALYLCASSLETGGWETQYFGPGTRLLVL.

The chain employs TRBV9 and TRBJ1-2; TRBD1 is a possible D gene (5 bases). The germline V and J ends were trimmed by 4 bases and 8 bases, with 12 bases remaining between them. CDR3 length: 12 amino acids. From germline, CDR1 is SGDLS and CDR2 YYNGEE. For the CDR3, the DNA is TGTGCCAGCAGCAACTCAGGGTCCGGCTACACCTTC. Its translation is CASSNSGSGYTF. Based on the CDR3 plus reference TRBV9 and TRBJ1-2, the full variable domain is DSGVTQTPKHLITATGQRVTLRCSPRSGDLSVYWYQQSLDQGLQFLIQYYNGEERAKGNILERFSAQQFPDLHSELNLSSLELGDSALYFCASSNSGSGYTFGSGTRLTVV.

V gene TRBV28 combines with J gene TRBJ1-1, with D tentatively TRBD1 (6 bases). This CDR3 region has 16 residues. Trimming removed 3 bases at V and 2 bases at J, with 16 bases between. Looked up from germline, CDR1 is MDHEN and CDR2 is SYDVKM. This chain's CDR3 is CASSFQIMGANTEAFF. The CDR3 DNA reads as TGTGCCAGCAGTTTTCAGATAATGGGGGCAAACACTGAAGCTTTCTTT.

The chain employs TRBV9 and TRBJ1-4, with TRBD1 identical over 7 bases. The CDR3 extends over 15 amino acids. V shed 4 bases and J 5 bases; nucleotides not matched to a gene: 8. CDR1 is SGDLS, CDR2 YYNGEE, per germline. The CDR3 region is CASSTSGQRNEKLFF. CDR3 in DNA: TGTGCCAGCAGCACCTCGGGACAGCGAAATGAAAAACTGTTTTTT.